This is a list of T cell receptor beta chains from one sample in a study of T cell responses to AZD1222 COVID-19 vaccine. The data were produced by immunoSEQ multiplex PCR, yet TCRdb's version contains in-frame clones alone and is incomplete. The profile shows 110,000 to 150,000 clones, 75% to 90% of them singletons. Sequenced material: peripheral blood, taken on day 0 of AZD1222 vaccination. These receptors all stem from an adult in good health. Both conserved end residues are part of each CDR3.

TRBV5-6	TRBJ2-7	CASSLPGQGFNEQYF
TRBV19	TRBJ2-7	CASSNQGAYEQYF
TRBV6-5	TRBJ2-7	CASSFRSPYEQYF
TRBV28	TRBJ1-3	CASNPGAGNTIYF
TRBV6-5	TRBJ1-6	CASTTEIQSPLHF
TRBV4-2	TRBJ1-2	CASSQDEGFYGYTF
TRBV3-1/TRBV3-2	TRBJ1-4	CASSQGQNEKLFF
TRBV29-1	TRBJ1-2	CSAVSPDSFNYGYTF
TRBV28	TRBJ2-7	CASSPSPGQGTYEQYF
TRBV7-8	TRBJ2-1	CASSHGSPAGATYNEQFF
TRBV27	TRBJ1-5	CASSLWKGEGQPQHF
TRBV25-1	TRBJ1-1	CASSEIQAGTEAFF
TRBV18	TRBJ1-2	CASSPLGTGEGGYTF
TRBV19	TRBJ1-5	CASSGMGNQPQHF
TRBV19	TRBJ1-1	CASRGPMNTEAFF
TRBV7-9	TRBJ2-1	CASSLLGIGSGGHREQFF
TRBV23-1	TRBJ1-2	CASSQSSAGGNYGYTF